This entry lists 15 T cell receptor beta chains sequenced from one sample in a study of T cell changes during pregnancy in multiple sclerosis. Measured with immunoSEQ multiplex PCR; TCRdb has only the in-frame clones, and not every one. This table holds about 20,000 clones, about 88% found once. Here the sequenced sample was CD8+ T cells from peripheral blood mononuclear cells, taken in the third trimester of pregnancy. These receptors came from a female donor in good health, enrolled as a control in a pregnancy study.

CDR3 loop: CASNSAGLSTNTEAFF. DNA for the CDR3: TGTGCCAGCAACTCCGCAGGTCTCTCAACAAACACTGAAGCTTTCTTT. The V call is TRBV2, the J call TRBJ1-1; D unclear. Per the germline V gene, CDR1 is SNHLY and CDR2 is FYNNEI. Trimming took off 7 bases at V and 2 bases at J, with 20 bases between the two ends. This CDR3 is 16 amino acids long.

V is TRBV7-9 and J is TRBJ2-3; D perhaps matches TRBD2 (5 bases). Germline-derived CDR1 and CDR2 are SEHNR and FQNEAQ (reference sequence). CDR3 size: 15 residues. Trimming pared 5 bases from V and 0 bases from J, leaving 12 bases between. The DNA for the CDR3 is TGTGCCAGCAGCCGGGTAGCGTCAAGCACAGATACGCAGTATTTT. Its protein product is CASSRVASSTDTQYF.

The CDR3 is CASSLSGGGGYEQYF. CDR3 bases: TGTGCCAGCAGCTTAAGTGGTGGGGGGGGCTACGAGCAGTACTTC. The V gene is TRBV7-3, the J gene TRBJ2-7, with TRBD2 matching over 7 bases. Germline values: CDR1 SGHTA, CDR2 FQGTGA. This CDR3 comprises 15 residues. Trimming at V came to 1 base and at J to 3 bases, leaving 6 bases not matched to a gene.

This sequence joins TRBV2 and TRBJ1-1, with unresolved D. Trimming removed 7 bases from V and 5 bases from J, with 8 bases in between. The CDR3 extends over 11 amino acids. The germline V gene has CDR1 SNHLY and CDR2 FYNNEI. CDR3 protein: CASTGVTEAFF. DNA for the CDR3: TGTGCCAGCACCGGAGTGACTGAAGCTTTCTTT.

This sequence joins TRBV6-1 and TRBJ2-5, with 8 bases matching TRBD2. The DNA end is more similar to TRBJ2-7, so the J call may be wrong. Germline V CDR1 and CDR2: MNHNS, SASEGT. The CDR3 extends over 13 amino acids. The CDR3, as DNA: TGTGCCATTCTACTAGCGGCCTCCTACGAGCAGTACTTC. As protein: CAILLAASYEQYF.

This clone was seen a single time. The chain carries TRBV19 and TRBJ1-1, with 8 bases fitting TRBD1. The J segment lost 4 bases and the V segment lost 3 bases, leaving 4 bases of the junction unmatched. Germline values: CDR1 LNHDA, CDR2 SQIVND (reference sequence). The CDR3 is 14 amino acids. CDR3 DNA: TGTGCCAGTAGTATCAGGACAGGGCGCACTGAAGCTTTCTTT. It codes for CASSIRTGRTEAFF. The complete variable domain, with remaining parts taken from reference TRBV19 and TRBJ1-1, reads DGGITQSPKYLFRKEGQNVTLSCEQNLNHDAMYWYRQDPGQGLRLIYYSQIVNDFQKGDIAEGYSVSREKKESFPLTVTSAQKNPTAFYLCASSIRTGRTEAFFGQGTRLTVV.

The chain recombines TRBV19 with TRBJ1-5, with D maybe TRBD1 (5 bases). With 7 bases removed from V and 8 bases from J, the gap between germline ends came to 15 bases. The length of the CDR3 is 13 residues. Germline CDR1 and CDR2: LNHDA and SQIVND (reference sequence). The CDR3 DNA sequence: TGTGCCAGTACCGGACATTCCAGGGAGCCCCAGCATTTT. It is translated as CASTGHSREPQHF.

This clone is categorized as medium-sized (0.01 to 0.1%). The V and J genes are TRBV5-1 and TRBJ2-7; the match to TRBD2 covers 10 bases. CDR3 length: 14 amino acids. V was pared by 4 bases and J by 3 bases, with 4 bases of the junction left unmatched. CDR1 is SGHRS, CDR2 YFSETQ, per germline. The CDR3 here is CASSLGLAHYEQYF. Here the CDR3 DNA reads TGCGCCAGCAGCCTGGGACTAGCGCACTACGAGCAGTACTTC.

The chain carries TRBV7-9 and TRBJ2-3; 9 bases are a match to TRBD1. The junction had 4 bases not matched to a gene; V was cut back by 1 base and J by 5 bases. This CDR3 has 15 amino acids. Germline assignment: CDR1 SEHNR and CDR2 FQNEAQ (reference sequence). In DNA form, the CDR3 reads TGTGCCAGCAGCTTAGTCACAGGGGGCGGAGATACGCAGTATTTT. It yields the protein CASSLVTGGGDTQYF.

The chain links TRBV28 to TRBJ2-1; 9 bases match TRBD2. The V and J ends lost 3 bases and 7 bases, in that order; junction bases with no gene match: 10. The CDR3 length is 16 residues. Germline-derived CDR1 and CDR2 are MDHEN and SYDVKM. The CDR3 spells CASSLGARGRGNEQFF. CDR3 sequence (DNA): TGTGCCAGCAGTTTGGGGGCACGCGGGAGGGGGAATGAGCAGTTCTTC.

This clone appeared a single time. CDR3 region: CASSPALEATNEQFF. DNA of the CDR3: TGTGCCAGCAGCCCAGCTTTGGAGGCAACCAATGAGCAGTTCTTC. This rearrangement joins TRBV7-9 to TRBJ2-1, with D tentatively TRBD2 (5 bases). V was trimmed by 5 bases and J by 6 bases, leaving 17 bases between them. This CDR3 spans 15 amino acids. Germline V gene data show CDR1 as SEHNR and CDR2 as FQNEAQ (reference sequence).

The chain combines TRBV18 with TRBJ1-2, with 9 positions matching TRBD1. Germline CDR1 KGHSH, CDR2 LQKENI. The junction had 13 bases not matched to a gene; V was cut back by 2 bases and J by 6 bases. The CDR3 is made up of 17 amino acids. The DNA for the CDR3 is TGTGCCAGCTCACCAATTGGGCGGAAGAGACAGGGGGATGGCTACACCTTC. Protein product: CASSPIGRKRQGDGYTF.

J is TRBJ1-3 and V is TRBV4-2, with no clear D. Trimming cost V 0 bases and J 1 base, with 7 bases left between them. Germline V CDR1 and CDR2: LGHNA, YNFKEQ. The CDR3 extends over 15 amino acids. CDR3 sequence: CASSQDPTSGNTIYF. The DNA of the CDR3 is TGTGCCAGCAGCCAAGATCCCACTTCTGGAAACACCATATATTTT.

The J gene is TRBJ2-1, the V gene TRBV25-1; 9 bases map to TRBD2. The V gene end was trimmed by 4 bases and the J gene end by 7 bases; junction bases not matched to a gene: 2. The CDR3 contains 13 residues. Germline CDR1 MGHDK, CDR2 SYGVNS. The CDR3 DNA reads as TGTGCCAGCAGTGCGGGACTAGCAAATGAGCAGTTCTTC. It encodes CASSAGLANEQFF.

The V and J genes are TRBV7-9 and TRBJ2-7; TRBD2 matches 8 bases. Unmatched junction bases numbered 3, after V lost 4 bases and J lost 4 bases. Per germline, CDR1 SEHNR and CDR2 FQNEAQ (reference sequence). This CDR3 has 13 amino acids. The CDR3 bases are TGTGCCAGCAGCTCGGGGGGGGTATACGAGCAGTACTTC. It yields the protein CASSSGGVYEQYF.